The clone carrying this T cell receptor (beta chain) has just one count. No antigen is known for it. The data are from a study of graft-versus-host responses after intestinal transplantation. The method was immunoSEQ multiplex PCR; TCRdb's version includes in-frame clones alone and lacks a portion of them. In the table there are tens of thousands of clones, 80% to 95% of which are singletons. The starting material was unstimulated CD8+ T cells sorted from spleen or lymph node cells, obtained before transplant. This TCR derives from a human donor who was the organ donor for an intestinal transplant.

The chain's CDR3 is CASSYTKTQGQQTQYF. CDR3 coding DNA: TGTGCCAGCAGTTACACCAAGACTCAGGGGCAGCAGACCCAGTACTTC. The chain is built from TRBV6-5 and TRBJ2-5, with D maybe TRBD1 (6 bases). V was shortened by 2 bases and J by 6 bases, with 19 bases between the two germline ends. CDR1 MNHEY and CDR2 SVGAGI come from the germline V gene. CDR3 length: 16 amino acids.